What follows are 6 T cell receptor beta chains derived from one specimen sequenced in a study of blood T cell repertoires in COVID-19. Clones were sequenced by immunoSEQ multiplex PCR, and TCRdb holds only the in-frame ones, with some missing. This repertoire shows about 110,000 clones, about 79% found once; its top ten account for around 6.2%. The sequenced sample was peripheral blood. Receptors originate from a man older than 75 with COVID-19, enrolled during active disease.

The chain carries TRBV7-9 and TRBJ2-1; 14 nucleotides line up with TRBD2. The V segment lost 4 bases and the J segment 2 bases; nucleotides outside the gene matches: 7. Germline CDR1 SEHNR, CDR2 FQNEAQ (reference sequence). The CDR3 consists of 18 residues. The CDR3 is CASSSTGTSGRAYNEQFF. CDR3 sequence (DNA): TGTGCCAGCAGCTCGACCGGGACTAGCGGGAGAGCCTACAATGAGCAGTTCTTC.

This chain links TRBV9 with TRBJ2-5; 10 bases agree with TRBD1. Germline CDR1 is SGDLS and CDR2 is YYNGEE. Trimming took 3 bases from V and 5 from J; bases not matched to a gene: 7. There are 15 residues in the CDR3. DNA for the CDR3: TGTGCCAGCAGCGGCCAAGGACAGGGGGTTGAGACCCAGTACTTC. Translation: CASSGQGQGVETQYF.

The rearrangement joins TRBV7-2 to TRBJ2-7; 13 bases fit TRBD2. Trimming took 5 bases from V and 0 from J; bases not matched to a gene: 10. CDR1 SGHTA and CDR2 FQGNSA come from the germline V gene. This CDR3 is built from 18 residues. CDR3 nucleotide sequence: TGTGCCAGCAGCACAAGGACTAGCGGGGGTACGAGCTCCTACGAGCAGTACTTC. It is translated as CASSTRTSGGTSSYEQYF.

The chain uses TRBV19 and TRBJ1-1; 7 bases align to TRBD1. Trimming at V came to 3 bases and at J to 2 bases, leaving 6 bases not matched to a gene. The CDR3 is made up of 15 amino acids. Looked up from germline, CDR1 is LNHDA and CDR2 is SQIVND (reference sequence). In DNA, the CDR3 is TGTGCCAGTAGTATCCCGACAGGGATTAACACTGAAGCTTTCTTT. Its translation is CASSIPTGINTEAFF. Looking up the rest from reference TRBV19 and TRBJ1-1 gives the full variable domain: DGGITQSPKYLFRKEGQNVTLSCEQNLNHDAMYWYRQDPGQGLRLIYYSQIVNDFQKGDIAEGYSVSREKKESFPLTVTSAQKNPTAFYLCASSIPTGINTEAFFGQGTRLTVV.

The CDR3 spells CASSSLQGNTEAFF. CDR3 DNA sequence: TGTGCCAGCAGCTCCCTCCAGGGGAACACTGAAGCTTTCTTT. The chain recombines TRBV7-8 with TRBJ1-1, with D perhaps matching TRBD1 (5 bases). The V end was cut by 4 bases, the J end by 1 base, with 10 bases between. The CDR3 spans 14 residues. CDR1 is SGHVS and CDR2 is FQNEAQ in the germline V gene. The full variable domain, with the rest looked up from reference TRBV7-8 and TRBJ1-1, is GAGVSQSPRYKVAKRGQDVALRCDPISGHVSLFWYQQALGQGPEFLTYFQNEAQLDKSGLPSDRFFAERPEGSVSTLKIQRTQQEDSAVYLCASSSLQGNTEAFFGQGTRLTVV.

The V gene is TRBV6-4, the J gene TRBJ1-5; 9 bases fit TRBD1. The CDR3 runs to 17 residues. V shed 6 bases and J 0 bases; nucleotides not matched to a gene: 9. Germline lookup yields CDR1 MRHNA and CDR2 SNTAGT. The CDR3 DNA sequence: TGTGCCAGCAGACGGACCGGGACAGGGTATAGCAATCAGCCCCAGCATTTT. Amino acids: CASRRTGTGYSNQPQHF.